This is a list of T cell receptor beta chains from one sample in a study of OX40 agonist ivuxolimab in advanced cancers. TCRdb's copy holds only in-frame clones and misses some; the assay was immunoSEQ multiplex PCR. The sample lists approximately 31,000 clones; over 85% were seen once. The sample was CD4+ or CD8+ T cells sorted from blood, taken in a trial of the OX40 agonist ivuxolimab. These receptors originate from an adult with an advanced solid tumor such as melanoma, head and neck, liver or kidney cancer. Both conserved end residues are part of each CDR3. Fields, in order: CDR3 protein, CDR3 DNA, D gene, CDR3 length, clone size, V gene, J gene. The D gene is left open where the match is weak. Clone size is not always given. Where it is, it says once, few, many or a class for expanded clones.

CASQRGSNEKLFF	TGTGCCAGCCAACGGGGGAGTAATGAAAAACTGTTTTTT	-	13	-	TRBV19	TRBJ1-4
CASSAPRQGLRGYTF	TGTGCCAGCAGCGCTCCCAGACAGGGTTTACGAGGCTACACCTTC	TRBD1	15	-	TRBV6-1	TRBJ1-2
CASSLRGTRVADTQYF	TGTGCCAGTAGCCTCCGGGGGACCAGAGTCGCAGATACGCAGTATTTT	-	16	-	TRBV19	TRBJ2-3
CASSLGGTQETQYF	TGCGCCAGCAGCTTGGGCGGTACTCAGGAGACCCAGTACTTC	-	14	-	TRBV5-1	TRBJ2-5
CASSEGARNSKLFF	TGTGCCAGCAGTGAGGGGGCGCGGAACTCAAAACTGTTTTTT	-	14	-	TRBV2	TRBJ1-4
CASSLAGALGETQYF	TGCGCCAGCAGCTTGGCCGGGGCCCTAGGGGAGACCCAGTACTTC	-	15	-	TRBV5-1	TRBJ2-5
CASSLYGARDHETQYF	TGTGCCAGCAGCTTGTATGGGGCGCGAGACCACGAGACCCAGTACTTC	-	16	-	TRBV5-6	TRBJ2-5
CASSWDTGAADTQYF	TGTGCCAGCAGCTGGGATACAGGGGCCGCAGATACGCAGTATTTT	TRBD1	15	-	TRBV5-4	TRBJ2-3
CASSSFPRDTQYF	TGTGCCAGCAGCTCCTTCCCTCGAGATACGCAGTATTTT	-	13	-	TRBV7-2	TRBJ2-3
CATSRGGRGNYGYTF	TGTGCCACCAGCAGAGGTGGCAGGGGGAACTATGGCTACACCTTC	TRBD1	15	-	TRBV15	TRBJ1-2
CASSIGDNNQPQHF	TGTGCCAGTAGTATAGGGGACAACAATCAGCCCCAGCATTTT	-	14	-	TRBV19	TRBJ1-5
CASSQDRRNTEAFF	TGCGCCAGCAGCCAAGATCGAAGGAACACTGAAGCTTTCTTT	-	14	-	TRBV4-1	TRBJ1-1
CASSGGQGINIQYF	TGCGCCAGCAGCGGGGGACAGGGGATAAACATTCAGTACTTC	TRBD1	14	-	TRBV5-1	TRBJ2-4
CSAVTDPGQPQHF	TGCAGCGCCGTTACCGACCCGGGACAGCCCCAGCATTTT	-	13	-	TRBV29-1	TRBJ1-5
CATSDSFLSYEQYF	TGTGCCACCTCGGACAGTTTCCTCTCCTACGAGCAGTACTTC	-	14	-	TRBV28	TRBJ2-7
CAWKPGELFF	TGTGCCTGGAAGCCCGGGGAGCTGTTTTTT	-	10	-	TRBV30	TRBJ2-2
CASRARGRGKGEAFF	TGTGCCAGCAGGGCCAGAGGCAGGGGTAAAGGTGAAGCTTTCTTT	-	15	-	TRBV2	TRBJ1-1
CATSRGVAGELFF	TGTGCCACCAGCAGGGGGGTTGCCGGGGAGCTGTTTTTT	-	13	-	TRBV15	TRBJ2-2
CASIRGWKETQYF	TGTGCCAGCATCAGGGGATGGAAAGAGACCCAGTACTTC	-	13	-	TRBV2	TRBJ2-5
CASSQGGLYNEQFF	TGCGCCAGCAGCCAAGGCGGACTATACAATGAGCAGTTCTTC	-	14	-	TRBV4-3	TRBJ2-1
CASSGRVTSGNTIYF	TGTGCCAGCAGTGGGAGGGTCACCTCTGGAAACACCATATATTTT	-	15	-	TRBV2	TRBJ1-3
CASSQDLMVGAFF	TGCGCCAGCAGCCAAGATTTGATGGTTGGGGCTTTCTTT	-	13	-	TRBV4-1	TRBJ1-1
CASSSDGGLVVRTEAFF	TGTGCCAGCAGCTCCGACGGGGGATTGGTTGTTCGGACTGAAGCTTTCTTT	-	17	-	TRBV5-4	TRBJ1-1
CASSLRGQGGYSPLHF	TGTGCCAGCAGCTTACGAGGGCAGGGAGGCTATTCACCCCTCCACTTT	-	16	-	TRBV7-3	TRBJ1-6
CASSERMGQPQHF	TGTGCCAGCAGTGAACGGATGGGCCAGCCCCAGCATTTT	-	13	once	TRBV6-1	TRBJ1-5
CASSVGGDTQYF	TGTGCCAGCAGCGTAGGCGGGGATACGCAGTATTTT	-	12	-	TRBV9	TRBJ2-3
CASSSPTNTGELFF	TGTGCCAGCAGCTCACCCACGAACACCGGGGAGCTGTTTTTT	-	14	-	TRBV7-6	TRBJ2-2
CASSTGTHTYEQYF	TGTGCCAGCAGTACCGGGACCCACACCTACGAGCAGTACTTC	-	14	-	TRBV28	TRBJ2-7
CASSTRIYQPQHF	TGTGCCAGTAGCACACGGATTTATCAGCCCCAGCATTTT	-	13	-	TRBV19	TRBJ1-5
CASSLTGTDPGNTIYF	TGTGCCAGCAGCTTAACCGGGACAGACCCTGGAAACACCATATATTTT	TRBD1	16	-	TRBV11-2	TRBJ1-3
CASSWGRDRARYEQYF	TGTGCCAGCAGCTGGGGCCGGGACAGGGCGCGGTACGAGCAGTACTTC	TRBD1	16	-	TRBV5-6	TRBJ2-7
CASSLVGEAQPQHF	TGTGCCAGCAGCTTGGTAGGGGAGGCTCAGCCCCAGCATTTT	-	14	-	TRBV5-4	TRBJ1-5
CASSLASQSYEQYF	TGTGCCAGCAGCTTAGCTTCGCAGTCCTACGAGCAGTACTTC	-	14	-	TRBV7-2	TRBJ2-7
CASSSPGQGRYEQYF	TGTGCCAGCAGTTCCCCGGGACAGGGGCGCTACGAGCAGTACTTC	TRBD1	15	-	TRBV6-6	TRBJ2-7
CASSYREETQYF	TGTGCCAGCAGCTACCGGGAAGAGACCCAGTACTTC	-	12	-	TRBV6-1	TRBJ2-5
CASSTRDFSYEQYF	TGCGCCAGCAGCACCCGGGACTTCTCCTACGAGCAGTACTTC	-	14	-	TRBV5-1	TRBJ2-7
CASSVDRDRGRNYGYTF	TGTGCCAGCAGCGTAGACCGGGACAGGGGGCGTAACTATGGCTACACCTTC	TRBD1	17	-	TRBV9	TRBJ1-2
CDLREQYF	TGCGACCTCAGGGAGCAGTACTTC	-	8	-	TRBV20-1	TRBJ2-7
CAISDSEYGTEAFF	TGTGCCATCAGTGACTCAGAGTATGGGACTGAAGCTTTCTTT	-	14	-	TRBV10-3	TRBJ1-1
CASTGVTEAFF	TGTGCCAGCACTGGGGTCACTGAAGCTTTCTTT	-	11	-	TRBV7-3	TRBJ1-1
CASTTPPGELFF	TGTGCCAGCACCACCCCTCCCGGGGAGCTGTTTTTT	-	12	-	TRBV7-6	TRBJ2-2
CASSIQGVNTEAFF	TGTGCCAGTAGTATTCAGGGGGTGAACACTGAAGCTTTCTTT	TRBD1	14	-	TRBV19	TRBJ1-1